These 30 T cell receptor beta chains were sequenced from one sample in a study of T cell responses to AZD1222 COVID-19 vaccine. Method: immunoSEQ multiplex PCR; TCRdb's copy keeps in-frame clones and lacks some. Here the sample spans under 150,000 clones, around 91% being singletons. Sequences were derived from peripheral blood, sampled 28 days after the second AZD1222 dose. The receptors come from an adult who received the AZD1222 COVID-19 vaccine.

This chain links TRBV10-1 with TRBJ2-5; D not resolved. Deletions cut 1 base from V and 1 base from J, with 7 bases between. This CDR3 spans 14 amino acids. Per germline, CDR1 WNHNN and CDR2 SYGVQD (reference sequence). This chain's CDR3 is CASSELGTQETQYF. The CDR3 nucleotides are TGCGCCAGCAGTGAGTTGGGTACCCAAGAGACCCAGTACTTC.

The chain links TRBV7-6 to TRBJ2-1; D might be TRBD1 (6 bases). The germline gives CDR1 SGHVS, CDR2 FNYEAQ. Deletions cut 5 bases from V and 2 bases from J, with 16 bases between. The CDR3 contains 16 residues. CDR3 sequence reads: CASSPQAGVTYNEQFF. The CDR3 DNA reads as TGTGCCAGCAGCCCCCAGGCAGGGGTGACCTACAATGAGCAGTTCTTC.

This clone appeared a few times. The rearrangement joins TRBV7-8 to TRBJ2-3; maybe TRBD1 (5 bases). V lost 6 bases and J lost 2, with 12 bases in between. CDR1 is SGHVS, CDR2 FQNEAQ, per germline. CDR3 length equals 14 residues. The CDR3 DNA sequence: TGTGCCAGCAGTCACCCAGGGTACACAGATACGCAGTATTTT. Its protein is CASSHPGYTDTQYF.

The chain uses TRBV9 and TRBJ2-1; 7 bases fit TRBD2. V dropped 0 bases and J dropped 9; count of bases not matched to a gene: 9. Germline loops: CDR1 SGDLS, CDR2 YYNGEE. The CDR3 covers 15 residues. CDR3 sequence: CASSVERGFLGEQFF. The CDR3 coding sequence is TGTGCCAGCAGCGTAGAGCGGGGCTTCCTGGGTGAGCAGTTCTTC. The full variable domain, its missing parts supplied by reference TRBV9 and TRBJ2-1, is DSGVTQTPKHLITATGQRVTLRCSPRSGDLSVYWYQQSLDQGLQFLIQYYNGEERAKGNILERFSAQQFPDLHSELNLSSLELGDSALYFCASSVERGFLGEQFFGPGTRLTVL.

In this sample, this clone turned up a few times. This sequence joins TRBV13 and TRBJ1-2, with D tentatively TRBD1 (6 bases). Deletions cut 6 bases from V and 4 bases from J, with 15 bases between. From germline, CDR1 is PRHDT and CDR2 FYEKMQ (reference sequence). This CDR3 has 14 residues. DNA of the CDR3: TGTGCCAGCAGTTCACGGACAGTGCGCTATGGCTACACCTTC. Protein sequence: CASSSRTVRYGYTF. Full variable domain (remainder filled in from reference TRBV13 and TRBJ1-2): AAGVIQSPRHLIKEKRETATLKCYPIPRHDTVYWYQQGPGQDPQFLISFYEKMQSDKGSIPDRFSAQQFSDYHSELNMSSLELGDSALYFCASSSRTVRYGYTFGSGTRLTVV.

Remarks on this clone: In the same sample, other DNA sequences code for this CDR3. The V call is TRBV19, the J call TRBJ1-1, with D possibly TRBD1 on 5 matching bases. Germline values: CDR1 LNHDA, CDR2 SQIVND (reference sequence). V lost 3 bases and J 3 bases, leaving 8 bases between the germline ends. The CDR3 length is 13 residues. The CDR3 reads CASSMKGDTEAFF. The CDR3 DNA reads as TGTGCCAGTAGTATGAAAGGGGACACTGAAGCTTTCTTT.

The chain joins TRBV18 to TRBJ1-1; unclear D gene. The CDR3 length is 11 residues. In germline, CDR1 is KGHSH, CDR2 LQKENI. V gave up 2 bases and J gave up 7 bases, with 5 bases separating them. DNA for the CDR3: TGTGCCAGCTCACCAACAGATGAAGCTTTCTTT. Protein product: CASSPTDEAFF.

In DNA, the CDR3 is TGTGCCAGCAGCCTCCGGCTGCAGTACGAGCAGTACTTC. Its translation: CASSLRLQYEQYF. This rearrangement joins TRBV21-1 to TRBJ2-7. TRBV21-1 is shown as a pseudogene. The CDR3 spans 13 residues.

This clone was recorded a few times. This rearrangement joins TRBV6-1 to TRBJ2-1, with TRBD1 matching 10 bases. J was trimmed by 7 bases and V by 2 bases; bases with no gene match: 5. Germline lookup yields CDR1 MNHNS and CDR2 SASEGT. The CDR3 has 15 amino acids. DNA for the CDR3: TGTGCCAGCAGTGAATGGACAGGGGGTCCGAATGAGCAGTTCTTC. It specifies CASSEWTGGPNEQFF.

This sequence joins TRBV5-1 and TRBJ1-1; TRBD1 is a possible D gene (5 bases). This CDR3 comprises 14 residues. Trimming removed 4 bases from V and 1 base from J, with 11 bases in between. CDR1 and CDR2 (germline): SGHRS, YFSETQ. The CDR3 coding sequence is TGCGCCAGCAGCCCAACCCAGGGGAACACTGAAGCTTTCTTT. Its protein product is CASSPTQGNTEAFF.

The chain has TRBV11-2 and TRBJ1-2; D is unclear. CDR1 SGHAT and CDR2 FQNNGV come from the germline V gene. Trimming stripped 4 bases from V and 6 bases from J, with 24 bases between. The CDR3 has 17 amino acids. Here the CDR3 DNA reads TGTGCCAGCAGCTCTCTAAATGGGCAGGCGCCCATCGATGGCTACACCTTC. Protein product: CASSSLNGQAPIDGYTF.

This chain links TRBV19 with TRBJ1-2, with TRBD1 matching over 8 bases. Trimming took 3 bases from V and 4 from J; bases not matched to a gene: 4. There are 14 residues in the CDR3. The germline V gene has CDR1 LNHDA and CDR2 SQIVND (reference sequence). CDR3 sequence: CASSIRDRGYGYTF. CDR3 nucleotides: TGTGCCAGTAGTATCCGAGACAGGGGCTATGGCTACACCTTC. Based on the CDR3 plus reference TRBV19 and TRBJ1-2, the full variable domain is DGGITQSPKYLFRKEGQNVTLSCEQNLNHDAMYWYRQDPGQGLRLIYYSQIVNDFQKGDIAEGYSVSREKKESFPLTVTSAQKNPTAFYLCASSIRDRGYGYTFGSGTRLTVV.

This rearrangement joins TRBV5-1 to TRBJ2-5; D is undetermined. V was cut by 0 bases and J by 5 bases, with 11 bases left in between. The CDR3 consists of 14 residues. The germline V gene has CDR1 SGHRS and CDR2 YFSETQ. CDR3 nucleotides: TGCGCCAGCAGCTTGGGAAGGGTCCCGGAGACCCAGTACTTC. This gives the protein CASSLGRVPETQYF.

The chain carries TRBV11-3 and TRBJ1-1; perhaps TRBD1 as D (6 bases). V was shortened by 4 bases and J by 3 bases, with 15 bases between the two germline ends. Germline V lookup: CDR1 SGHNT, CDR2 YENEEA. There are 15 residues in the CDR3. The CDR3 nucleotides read TGTGCCAGCAGCTCCTCCAGGGGAGAGGACACTGAAGCTTTCTTT. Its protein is CASSSSRGEDTEAFF.

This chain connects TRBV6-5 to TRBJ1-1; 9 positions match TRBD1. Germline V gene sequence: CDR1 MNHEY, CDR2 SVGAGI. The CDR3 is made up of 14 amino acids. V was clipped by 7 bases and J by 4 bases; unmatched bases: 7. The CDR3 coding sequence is TGTGCCAGCAAGAGGACAGGGGAGAGCACTGAAGCTTTCTTT. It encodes CASKRTGESTEAFF.

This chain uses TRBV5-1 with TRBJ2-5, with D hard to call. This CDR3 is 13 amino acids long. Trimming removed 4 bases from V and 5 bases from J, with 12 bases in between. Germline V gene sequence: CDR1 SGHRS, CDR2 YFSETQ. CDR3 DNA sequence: TGCGCCAGCAGCCGTGGTAGGGCCGAGACCCAGTACTTC. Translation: CASSRGRAETQYF.

The CDR3 DNA follows: TGTGCCAGTAGTATTGGGGGGATTGTCCTAGATAAGCAGTTCTTC. Encoded protein: CASSIGGIVLDKQFF. The chain uses TRBV19 and TRBJ2-1; possible D gene TRBD2, 6 bases. In germline, CDR1 is LNHDA, CDR2 SQIVND (reference sequence). The V end was cut by 3 bases, the J end by 11 bases, with 20 bases between. The CDR3 length is 15 residues.

The CDR3 bases are TGCGCCAGCAGCTTGGAATGGGACACTGAAGCTTTCTTT. It yields the protein CASSLEWDTEAFF. The chain couples TRBV5-1 to TRBJ1-1; D gene ambiguous. The CDR3 contains 13 residues. Trimming stripped 0 bases from V and 3 bases from J, with 6 bases between. Germline lookup yields CDR1 SGHRS and CDR2 YFSETQ.

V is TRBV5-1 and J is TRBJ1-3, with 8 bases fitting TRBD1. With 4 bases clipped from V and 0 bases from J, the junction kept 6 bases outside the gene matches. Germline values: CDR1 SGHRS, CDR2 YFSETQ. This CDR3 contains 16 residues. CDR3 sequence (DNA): TGCGCCAGCAGCGCGGGACAGGTCCTCTCTGGAAACACCATATATTTT. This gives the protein CASSAGQVLSGNTIYF.

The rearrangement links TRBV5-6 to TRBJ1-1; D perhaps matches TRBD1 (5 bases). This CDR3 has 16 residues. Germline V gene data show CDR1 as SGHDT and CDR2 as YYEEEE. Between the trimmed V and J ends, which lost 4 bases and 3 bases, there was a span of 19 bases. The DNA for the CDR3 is TGTGCCAGCAGCCCCTTGGTCCAGGGTTCGGACACTGAAGCTTTCTTT. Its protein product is CASSPLVQGSDTEAFF.

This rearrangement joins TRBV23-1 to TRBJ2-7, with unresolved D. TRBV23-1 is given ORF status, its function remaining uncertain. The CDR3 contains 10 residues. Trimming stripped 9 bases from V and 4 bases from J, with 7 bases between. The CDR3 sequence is CARAEYEQYV. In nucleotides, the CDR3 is TGCGCCAGGGCTGAATACGAGCAGTACGTC.

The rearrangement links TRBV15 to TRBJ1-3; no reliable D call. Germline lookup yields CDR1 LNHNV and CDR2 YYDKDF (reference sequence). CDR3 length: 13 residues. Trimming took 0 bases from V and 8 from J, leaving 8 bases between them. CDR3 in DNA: TGTGCCACCAGCAGAGATAAAGGTTACACCATATATTTT. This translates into CATSRDKGYTIYF.

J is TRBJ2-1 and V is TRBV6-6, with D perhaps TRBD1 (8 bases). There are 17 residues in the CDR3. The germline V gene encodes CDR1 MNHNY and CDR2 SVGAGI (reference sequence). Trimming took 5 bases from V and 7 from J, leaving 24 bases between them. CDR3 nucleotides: TGTGCCAGCAGTCCCTCGGAGTGGACAGGGAGGGGTAATGAGCAGTTCTTC. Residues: CASSPSEWTGRGNEQFF.

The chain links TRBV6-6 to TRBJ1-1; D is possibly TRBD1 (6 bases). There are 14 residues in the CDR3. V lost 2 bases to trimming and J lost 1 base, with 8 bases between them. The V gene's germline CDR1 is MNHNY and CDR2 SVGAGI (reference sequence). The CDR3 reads CASSYHRANTEAFF. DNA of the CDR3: TGTGCCAGCAGTTACCACAGGGCGAACACTGAAGCTTTCTTT.

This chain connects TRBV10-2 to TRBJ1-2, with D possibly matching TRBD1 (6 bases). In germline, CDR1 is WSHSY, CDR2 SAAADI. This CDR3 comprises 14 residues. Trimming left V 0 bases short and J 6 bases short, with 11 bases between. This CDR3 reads CASSESGGGDGYTF. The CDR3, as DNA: TGCGCCAGCAGTGAGTCGGGGGGGGGCGATGGCTACACCTTC.

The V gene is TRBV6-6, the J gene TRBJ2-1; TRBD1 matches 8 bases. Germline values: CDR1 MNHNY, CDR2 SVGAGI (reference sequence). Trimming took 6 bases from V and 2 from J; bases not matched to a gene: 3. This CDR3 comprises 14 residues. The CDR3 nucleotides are TGTGCCAGCAGCGGACAGGGAGCCTACAATGAGCAGTTCTTC. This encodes CASSGQGAYNEQFF.

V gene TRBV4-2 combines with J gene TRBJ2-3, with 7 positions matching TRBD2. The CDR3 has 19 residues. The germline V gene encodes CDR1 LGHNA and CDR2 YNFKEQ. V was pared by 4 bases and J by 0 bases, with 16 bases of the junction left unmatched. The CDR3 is CASSRVSTGGITSTDTQYF. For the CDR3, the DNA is TGTGCCAGCAGCCGCGTCTCGACGGGGGGAATCACTAGCACAGATACGCAGTATTTT.

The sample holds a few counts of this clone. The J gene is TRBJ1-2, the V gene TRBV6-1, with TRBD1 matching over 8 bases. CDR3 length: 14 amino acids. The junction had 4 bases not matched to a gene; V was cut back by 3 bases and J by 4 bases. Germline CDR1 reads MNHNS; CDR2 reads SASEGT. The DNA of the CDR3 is TGTGCCAGCAGTGATACAGGGGGAGGCTATGGCTACACCTTC. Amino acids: CASSDTGGGYGYTF.

In nucleotides, the CDR3 is TGTGCCAGCAGCCCACGGGGTACGAACACTGAAGCTTTCTTT. It codes for CASSPRGTNTEAFF. The chain links TRBV7-9 to TRBJ1-1; D unresolved. Germline CDR1 is SEHNR and CDR2 is FQNEAQ (reference sequence). The CDR3 runs to 14 residues. Trimming removed 5 bases from V and 1 base from J, with 11 bases in between. The full variable domain, completed using reference TRBV7-9 and TRBJ1-1, is DTGVSQNPRHKITKRGQNVTFRCDPISEHNRLYWYRQTLGQGPEFLTYFQNEAQLEKSRLLSDRFSAERPKGSFSTLEIQRTEQGDSAMYLCASSPRGTNTEAFFGQGTRLTVV.

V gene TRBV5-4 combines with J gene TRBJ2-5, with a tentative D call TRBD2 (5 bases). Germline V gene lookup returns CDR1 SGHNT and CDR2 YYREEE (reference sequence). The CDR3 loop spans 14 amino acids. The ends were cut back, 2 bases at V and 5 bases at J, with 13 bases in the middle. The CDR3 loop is CASSFLTNRETQYF. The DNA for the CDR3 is TGTGCCAGCAGCTTTCTGACTAATCGGGAGACCCAGTACTTC.